This T cell receptor (beta chain) came from a study of cytomegalovirus exposure and HLA in healthy donors. PCR was performed using 60 Vbeta and 13 Jbeta primers. Profiled with immunoSEQ multiplex PCR; TCRdb holds only in-frame clones, not every one. The sample has some 85,000 clones; approximately 77% are singletons. In regard to this clone: Its antigen is unknown.

CDR3 size: 13 residues. The V and J ends lost 4 bases and 7 bases respectively, with 11 bases between them. Germline V gives CDR1 MNHNY, CDR2 SVGAGI (reference sequence). Notes on the study in general: Accurate prediction of most subjects' HLA-A and HLA-B alleles from TCR beta sequences was reported. The dataset shows that most TCR sequences were rare, while some public TCRs occurred in many donors.

The rearrangement joins TRBV6-6 to TRBJ1-5; no clear D. Sequencing was carried out using PBMCs. The source is a man aged 25-40 years in good health and CMV-seronegative. The DNA for the CDR3 is TGTGCCAGCAGTTGGGGTCCGGGACAGCCCCAGCATTTT. Translation gives CASSWGPGQPQHF.